This T cell receptor beta chain was recorded in a study of cytomegalovirus exposure and HLA in healthy donors. Trimming pared 2 bases from V and 5 bases from J, leaving 18 bases between. Germline-derived CDR1 and CDR2 are ENHRY and SYGVKD. This CDR3 comprises 16 residues. Notes on this clone: Antigen specificity is unknown.

Researchers ran the PCR with 60 Vbeta and 13 Jbeta primers. Method: immunoSEQ multiplex PCR; TCRdb's copy keeps in-frame clones and lacks some. The sample includes 110,000 to 150,000 clones, approximately 70% seen only once; the top ten take approximately 2.3%. Study-wide points: An analysis that came later showed most CMV-associated TCR beta chains appearing HLA-restricted. A prior analysis recorded that most TCR beta V segments were productive about 87% or about 30% of the time.

The clonotype comes from a woman in her sixties or seventies in good health and CMV-seropositive. The specimen sequenced was PBMCs. The chain employs TRBV10-3 and TRBJ1-1; D uncertain. CDR3 sequence: CAISEIPNLPRTEAFF. The DNA for the CDR3 is TGTGCCATCAGTGAGATCCCAAATCTCCCCAGGACTGAAGCTTTCTTT.